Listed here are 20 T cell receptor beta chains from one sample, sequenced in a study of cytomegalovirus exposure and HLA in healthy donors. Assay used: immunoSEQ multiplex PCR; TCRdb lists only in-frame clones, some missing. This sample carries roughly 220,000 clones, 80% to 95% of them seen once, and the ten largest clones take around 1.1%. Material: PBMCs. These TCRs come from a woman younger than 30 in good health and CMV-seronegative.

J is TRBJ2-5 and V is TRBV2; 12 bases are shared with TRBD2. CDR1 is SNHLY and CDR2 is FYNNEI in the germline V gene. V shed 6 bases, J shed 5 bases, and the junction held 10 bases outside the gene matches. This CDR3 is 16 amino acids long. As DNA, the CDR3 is TGTGCCAGCAGGGCTAGCGGGAGGGCCGTCGGGGAGACCCAGTACTTC. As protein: CASRASGRAVGETQYF. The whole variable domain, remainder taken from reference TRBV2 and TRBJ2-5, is EPEVTQTPSHQVTQMGQEVILRCVPISNHLYFYWYRQILGQKVEFLVSFYNNEISEKSEIFDDQFSVERPDGSNFTLKIRSTKLEDSAMYFCASRASGRAVGETQYFGPGTRLLVL.

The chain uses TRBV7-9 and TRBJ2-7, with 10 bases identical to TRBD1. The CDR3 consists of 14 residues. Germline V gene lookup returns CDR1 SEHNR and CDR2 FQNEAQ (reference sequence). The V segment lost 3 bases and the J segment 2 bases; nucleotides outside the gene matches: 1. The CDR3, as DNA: TGTGCCAGCAGCTTGGGGACAGGGGCCTACGAGCAGTACTTC. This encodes CASSLGTGAYEQYF.

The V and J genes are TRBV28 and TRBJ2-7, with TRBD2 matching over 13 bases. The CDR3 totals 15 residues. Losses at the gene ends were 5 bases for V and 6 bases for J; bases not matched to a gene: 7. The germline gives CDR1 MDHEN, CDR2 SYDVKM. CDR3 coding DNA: TGTGCCAGCAGTCGAGGACTAGCGGGAGCCGCCGAGCAGTACTTC. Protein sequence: CASSRGLAGAAEQYF.

CDR3 DNA: TGTGCCAGCAGCTCACAGCCCCGGGACAGAGGAGTCGAGCAGTACTTC. Protein: CASSSQPRDRGVEQYF. J is TRBJ2-7 and V is TRBV21-1; the table's D call, TRBD1, has no DNA check behind it. TRBV21-1 is a pseudogene. The CDR3 has 16 residues.

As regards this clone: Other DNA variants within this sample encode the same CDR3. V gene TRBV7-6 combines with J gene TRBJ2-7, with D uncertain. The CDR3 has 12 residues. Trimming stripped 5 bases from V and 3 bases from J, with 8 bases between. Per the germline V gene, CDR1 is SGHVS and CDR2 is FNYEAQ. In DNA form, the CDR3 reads TGTGCCAGCAGCGATGACATCTACGAGCAGTACTTC. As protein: CASSDDIYEQYF.

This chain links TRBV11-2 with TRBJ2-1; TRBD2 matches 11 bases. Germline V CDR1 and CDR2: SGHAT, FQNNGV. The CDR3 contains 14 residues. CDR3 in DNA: TGTGCTTCTGGGACTAGCGGCACCTACAATGAGCAGTTCTTC. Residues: CASGTSGTYNEQFF.

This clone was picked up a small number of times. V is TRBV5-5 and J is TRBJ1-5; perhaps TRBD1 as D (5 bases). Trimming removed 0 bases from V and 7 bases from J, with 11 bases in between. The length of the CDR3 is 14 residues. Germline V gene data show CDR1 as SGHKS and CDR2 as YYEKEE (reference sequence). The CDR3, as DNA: TGTGCCAGCAGCTTGGAGCGGGGGAGGCAGCCCCAGCATTTT. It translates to CASSLERGRQPQHF. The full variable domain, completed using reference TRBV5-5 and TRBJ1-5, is DAGVTQSPTHLIKTRGQQVTLRCSPISGHKSVSWYQQVLGQGPQFIFQYYEKEERGRGNFPDRFSARQFPNYSSELNVNALLLGDSALYLCASSLERGRQPQHFGDGTRLSIL.

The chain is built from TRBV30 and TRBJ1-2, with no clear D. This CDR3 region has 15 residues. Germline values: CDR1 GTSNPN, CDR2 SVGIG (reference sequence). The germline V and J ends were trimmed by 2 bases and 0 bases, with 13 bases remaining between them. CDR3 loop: CAWSPTRPSNYGYTF. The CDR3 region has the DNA TGTGCCTGGAGTCCCACCAGGCCGTCTAACTATGGCTACACCTTC.

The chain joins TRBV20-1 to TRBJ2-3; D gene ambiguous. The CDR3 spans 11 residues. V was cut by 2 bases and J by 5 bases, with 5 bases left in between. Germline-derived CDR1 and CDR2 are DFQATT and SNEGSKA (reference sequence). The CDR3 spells CSARQEDTQYF. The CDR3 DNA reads TGCAGTGCTAGACAGGAAGATACGCAGTATTTT.

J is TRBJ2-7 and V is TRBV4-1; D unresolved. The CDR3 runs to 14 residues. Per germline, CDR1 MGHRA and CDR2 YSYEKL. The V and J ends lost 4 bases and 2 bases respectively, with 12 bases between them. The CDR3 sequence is CASSPATETYEQYF. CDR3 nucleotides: TGCGCCAGCAGCCCCGCAACAGAGACCTACGAGCAGTACTTC.

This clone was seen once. The DNA of the CDR3 is TGTGCCAGCAGTCAACCCCAGACAGGGAACGAGCAGTACTTC. It translates to CASSQPQTGNEQYF. The genes are TRBV6-5 and TRBJ2-7; 7 nucleotides agree with TRBD1. This CDR3 spans 14 amino acids. Germline CDR1 and CDR2: MNHEY and SVGAGI. Germline trimming cut 5 bases from V and 5 bases from J; bases unmatched to any gene: 9.

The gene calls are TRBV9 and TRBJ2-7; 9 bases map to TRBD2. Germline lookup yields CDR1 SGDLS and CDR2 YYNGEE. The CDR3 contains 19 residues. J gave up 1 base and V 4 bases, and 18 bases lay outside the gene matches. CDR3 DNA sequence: TGTGCCAGCAGCCCGGCCCACGTGGGCGGGAGGGCCAGGTCCTACGAGCAGTACTTC. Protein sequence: CASSPAHVGGRARSYEQYF.

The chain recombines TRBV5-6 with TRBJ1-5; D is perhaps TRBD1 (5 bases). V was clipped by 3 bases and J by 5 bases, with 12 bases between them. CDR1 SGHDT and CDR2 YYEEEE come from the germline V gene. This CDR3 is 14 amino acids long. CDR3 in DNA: TGTGCCAGCAGCTCACTACAGGTGGATCAGCCCCAGCATTTT. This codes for CASSSLQVDQPQHF.

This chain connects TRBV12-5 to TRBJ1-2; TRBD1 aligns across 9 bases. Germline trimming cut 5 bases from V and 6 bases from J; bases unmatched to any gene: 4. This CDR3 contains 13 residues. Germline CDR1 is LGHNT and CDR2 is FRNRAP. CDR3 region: CASGPQGAHGYTF. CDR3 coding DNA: TGTGCTAGTGGTCCACAGGGGGCGCATGGCTACACCTTC.

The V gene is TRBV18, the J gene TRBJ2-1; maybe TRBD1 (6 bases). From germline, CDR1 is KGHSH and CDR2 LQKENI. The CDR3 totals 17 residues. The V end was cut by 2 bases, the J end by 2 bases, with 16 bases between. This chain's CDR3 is CASSPTTGTYTYNEQFF. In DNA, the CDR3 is TGTGCCAGCTCACCAACTACCGGGACATACACCTACAATGAGCAGTTCTTC. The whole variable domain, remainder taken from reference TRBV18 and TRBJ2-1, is NAGVMQNPRHLVRRRGQEARLRCSPMKGHSHVYWYRQLPEEGLKFMVYLQKENIIDESGMPKERFSAEFPKEGPSILRIQQVVRGDSAAYFCASSPTTGTYTYNEQFFGPGTRLTVL.

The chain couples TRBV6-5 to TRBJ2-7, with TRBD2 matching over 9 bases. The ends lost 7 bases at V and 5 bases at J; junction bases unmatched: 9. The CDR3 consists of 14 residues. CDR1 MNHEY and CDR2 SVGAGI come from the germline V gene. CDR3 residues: CASKGGRAANEQYF. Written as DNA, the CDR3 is TGTGCCAGCAAGGGCGGGAGGGCAGCCAACGAGCAGTACTTC.

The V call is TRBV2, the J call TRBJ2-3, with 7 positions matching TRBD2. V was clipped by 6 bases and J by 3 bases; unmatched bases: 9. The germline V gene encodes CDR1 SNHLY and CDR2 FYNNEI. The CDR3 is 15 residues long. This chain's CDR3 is CASRGLVGGTDTQYF. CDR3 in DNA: TGTGCCAGCAGAGGACTAGTCGGTGGGACAGATACGCAGTATTTT. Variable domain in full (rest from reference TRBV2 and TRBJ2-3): EPEVTQTPSHQVTQMGQEVILRCVPISNHLYFYWYRQILGQKVEFLVSFYNNEISEKSEIFDDQFSVERPDGSNFTLKIRSTKLEDSAMYFCASRGLVGGTDTQYFGPGTRLTVL.

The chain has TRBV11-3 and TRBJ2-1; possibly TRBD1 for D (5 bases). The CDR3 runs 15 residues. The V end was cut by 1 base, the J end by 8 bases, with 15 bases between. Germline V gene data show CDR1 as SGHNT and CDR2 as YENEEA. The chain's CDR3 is CASSLGTTPQDEQFF. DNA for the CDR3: TGTGCCAGCAGCTTAGGGACAACTCCCCAGGATGAGCAGTTCTTC. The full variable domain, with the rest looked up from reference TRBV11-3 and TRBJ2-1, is EAGVVQSPRYKIIEKKQPVAFWCNPISGHNTLYWYLQNLGQGPELLIRYENEEAVDDSQLPKDRFSAERLKGVDSTLKIQPAELGDSAVYLCASSLGTTPQDEQFFGPGTRLTVL.

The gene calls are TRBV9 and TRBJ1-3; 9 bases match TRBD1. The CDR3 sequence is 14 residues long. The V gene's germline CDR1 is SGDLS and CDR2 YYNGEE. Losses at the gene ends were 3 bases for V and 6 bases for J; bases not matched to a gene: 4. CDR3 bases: TGTGCCAGCAGCGAGGGGGACAGGGAAAACACCATATATTTT. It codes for CASSEGDRENTIYF.

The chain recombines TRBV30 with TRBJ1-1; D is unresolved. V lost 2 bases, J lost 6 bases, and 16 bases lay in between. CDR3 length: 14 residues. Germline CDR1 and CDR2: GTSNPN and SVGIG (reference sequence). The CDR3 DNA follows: TGTGCCTGGAGTAGGGCTCCGGGGATCCCTGAAGCTTTCTTT. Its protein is CAWSRAPGIPEAFF.